This TCR beta chain was captured in a study of cytomegalovirus exposure and HLA in healthy donors. Only one count was recorded for this clone. Amplification used 60 Vbeta primers and 13 Jbeta primers. Repertoires were generated with immunoSEQ multiplex PCR, while TCRdb's copy carries only in-frame clones and drops some. The sample lists roughly 150,000 clones, about four fifths occurring once. The CDR3 runs to 18 residues. The source of this sequence is a man aged 25 to 40 in good health and CMV-seropositive. The source material was PBMCs. This chain uses TRBV21-1 with TRBJ2-2; TRBD2 is the table's D call and was not checked against the DNA. TRBV21-1 is recorded as a pseudogene. The CDR3 is CASSKAPRSRGNTGELFF. The CDR3 bases are TGTGCCAGCAGCAAAGCGCCGAGAAGTCGCGGGAACACCGGGGAGCTGTTTTTT.